These 5 T cell receptor beta chains share one sample of origin, sequenced in a study of graft-versus-host responses after intestinal transplantation (dated by TCRdb to about 2021). These receptors lack a known antigen. Receptors were amplified or captured by the immunoSEQ multiplex PCR assay. This immuneACCESS table, as held by TCRdb, lists in-frame sequences with V and J called but not all clones. Of the missing ones, under half trace to an unresolved V gene in checked studies; the others have no known cause. This sample gives roughly 93,000 clones in total; about 93% of them show up just once. The biggest ten clones account for 0.45% to 0.55% of the sample. In the paper's terms, the time point label means: cells obtained before transplantation from donor or recipient. Sequenced here: unstimulated CD8+ T cells sorted from spleen or lymph node cells, sampled before intestinal transplant. These receptors were obtained from a human donor who received an intestinal transplant.

This clone was seen only once. This chain uses TRBV2 with TRBJ1-1; tentatively, D is TRBD1 (5 bases). The length of the CDR3 is 12 residues. The V end lost 3 bases, the J end lost 10 bases, and 12 bases lay between the germline ends. Germline V lookup: CDR1 SNHLY, CDR2 FYNNEI. DNA of the CDR3: TGTGCCAGCAGTGAGAAGGGGATTGGAGCTTTCTTT. Translation gives CASSEKGIGAFF.

The chain couples TRBV29-1 to TRBJ2-7; D is perhaps TRBD1 (6 bases). Germline CDR1 SQVTM, CDR2 ANQGSEA. The V gene lost 6 bases and the J gene lost 4 bases, with 10 bases spanning the gap. CDR3 size: 11 residues. The CDR3 coding sequence is TGCAGCGTGTTGACAGGATACGAGCAGTACTTC. Protein product: CSVLTGYEQYF.

The chain couples TRBV9 to TRBJ1-2, with D possibly TRBD1 on 5 matching bases. CDR3 length: 17 amino acids. CDR1 is SGDLS, CDR2 YYNGEE, per germline. The V gene lost 3 bases and the J gene lost 5 bases, with 23 bases spanning the gap. The chain's CDR3 is CASSGPLLTGSDYGYTF. In nucleotides, the CDR3 is TGTGCCAGCAGCGGCCCTCTCCTCACAGGTTCGGATTATGGCTACACCTTC.

This chain links TRBV7-2 with TRBJ2-7; D is possibly TRBD2 (6 bases). The CDR3 has 15 amino acids. The V end was cut by 5 bases, the J end by 3 bases, with 17 bases between. Germline lookup yields CDR1 SGHTA and CDR2 FQGNSA. The CDR3 DNA is TGTGCCAGCAGCCTCACCGGGACTGGAATCTACGAGCAGTACTTC. This codes for CASSLTGTGIYEQYF.

The chain joins TRBV7-2 to TRBJ2-7; 11 bases map to TRBD2. The junction had 6 bases not matched to a gene; V was cut back by 3 bases and J by 2 bases. Germline-derived CDR1 and CDR2 are SGHTA and FQGNSA. The length of the CDR3 is 16 residues. CDR3 region: CASSFQSSGGAYEQYF. CDR3 in DNA: TGTGCCAGCAGCTTTCAGAGTAGCGGGGGGGCCTACGAGCAGTACTTC.